This is a list of T cell receptor beta chains from one sample in a study of technical replicates of blood from a few donors. Here immunoSEQ multiplex PCR was the method, and the copy in TCRdb shows in-frame clones only, minus some. The sample has about 97,000 clones; about 95% are singletons. Sequencing was performed on T cells isolated from PBMCs. Receptors were obtained from a human donor in good health. Both conserved end residues are part of each CDR3. D genes are given only for firm matches. Some rows have no size entry. The others give once, few or many, or a class for an expanded clone.

V,J,D,size,DNA,CDR3
TRBV11-3,TRBJ2-3,.,.,TGTGCCAGCAGCTTAGATCACGCAGGCATGGGCACAGATACGCAGTATTTT,CASSLDHAGMGTDTQYF
TRBV7-3,TRBJ1-4,.,.,TGTGCCAGCAGCTTAGTTCGGGGTGAAAAACTGTTTTTT,CASSLVRGEKLFF
TRBV6-5,TRBJ2-7,.,.,TGTGCCAGCAGTTACACAGGTTCCTACGAGCAGTACTTC,CASSYTGSYEQYF
TRBV7-3,TRBJ2-7,TRBD2,.,TGTGCCAGCAGCTTAAGCGGGGGTTACGAGCAGTACTTC,CASSLSGGYEQYF
TRBV6-5,TRBJ2-5,.,once,TGTGCCAGCAGTTACGAACAGTGGGAGACCCAGTACTTC,CASSYEQWETQYF
TRBV27,TRBJ1-6,TRBD1,.,TGTGCCAGCAGTCTGACAGGGTATAATTCACCCCTCCACTTT,CASSLTGYNSPLHF
TRBV19,TRBJ2-7,.,.,TGTGCCAGTAGTATAGAGCCTGGGCAATACGAGCAGTACTTC,CASSIEPGQYEQYF
TRBV4-1,TRBJ1-4,.,.,TGCGCCAGCAGCCAAGATCACGGTAATGAAAAACTGTTTTTT,CASSQDHGNEKLFF
TRBV7-3,TRBJ2-6,TRBD1,.,TGTGCCAGCAGCTCAGGACAGGCCCTCCTCGGGGCCAACGTCCTGACTTTC,CASSSGQALLGANVLTF
TRBV9,TRBJ1-1,TRBD1,once,TGTGCCAGCAGCGGAAGGGGGCTGGGCACTGAAGCTTTCTTT,CASSGRGLGTEAFF
TRBV18,TRBJ1-1,.,once,TGTGCCAGCTCACCCCGGGAAGTGAACACTGAAGCTTTCTTT,CASSPREVNTEAFF
TRBV7-6,TRBJ2-2,.,.,TGTGCCAGCAGCTTCAGCGGACCTAACACCGGGGAGCTGTTTTTT,CASSFSGPNTGELFF
TRBV19,TRBJ2-2,TRBD1,.,TGTGCCAGTCGATGGGGACAGGGGGCGGGTAACGGGGAGCTGTTTTTT,CASRWGQGAGNGELFF
TRBV6-1,TRBJ2-2,.,.,TGTGCCAGCAATCTAGGGGGGAACACCGGGGAGCTGTTTTTT,CASNLGGNTGELFF
TRBV30,TRBJ2-1,.,.,TGTGCCTGCGGGAGTTTAAATGAGCAGTTCTTC,CACGSLNEQFF
TRBV19,TRBJ2-1,.,.,TGTGCCAGTAGTATGGAGGGGTTTAGCTCCTACAATGAGCAGTTCTTC,CASSMEGFSSYNEQFF
TRBV7-9,TRBJ1-2,TRBD1,.,TGTGCCAGCAGCCCGTATAGGACAGGGCAAGATAACTATGGCTACACCTTC,CASSPYRTGQDNYGYTF
TRBV2,TRBJ2-6,.,.,TGTGCCATCTTAAGACTGCGTACGGGGGCCAACGTCCTGACTTTC,CAILRLRTGANVLTF
TRBV18,TRBJ2-5,.,.,TGTGCCAGCTCACCCGTTATTAGAGAGACCCAGTACTTC,CASSPVIRETQYF
TRBV12-5,TRBJ2-3,TRBD2,once,TGTGCTAGTGGTTTGACTAGCGGGAGGGCCACAGATACGCAGTATTTT,CASGLTSGRATDTQYF
TRBV19,TRBJ2-1,TRBD2,.,TGTGCCAGTAGAGAACCGGGACTAGCGAATGAGCAGTTCTTC,CASREPGLANEQFF
TRBV19,TRBJ2-7,TRBD1,.,TGTGCCACCAGCCCCGGGACAGGGTACGAGCAGTACTTC,CATSPGTGYEQYF
TRBV9,TRBJ2-1,.,.,TGTGCCAGCAGCGTAGGACATTCAGGGGGGAAGTTCTTC,CASSVGHSGGKFF
TRBV7-2,TRBJ1-2,.,.,TGTGCCAGCAGCTTAGTTCAGGCAAAAGTCTACACCTTC,CASSLVQAKVYTF
TRBV6-5,TRBJ2-7,.,.,TGTGCCAGCAGTTCAGCGAATAGGGGACAATCGGACTTC,CASSSANRGQSDF
TRBV7-2,TRBJ1-5,.,.,TGTGCCAGCAGCTTAGATCGGGGTCAGCCCCAGCATTTT,CASSLDRGQPQHF
TRBV5-6,TRBJ2-5,.,.,TGTGCCAGCAGCCTGGCGTTCGGGGAGACCCAGTACTTC,CASSLAFGETQYF
TRBV23-1,TRBJ1-4,.,.,TGCGCCAGCAGTCAAGATACGGGAGAAAAACTGTTTTTT,CASSQDTGEKLFF
TRBV19,TRBJ1-2,TRBD1,.,TGTGCCAGTAGTATCCAGGGACAGCGAACGGGTGGCTACACCTTC,CASSIQGQRTGGYTF
TRBV2,TRBJ1-5,TRBD1,few,TGTGCCAGCAGTGCCTTTGGGACAGGGAGTTTGTATCAGCCCCAGCATTTT,CASSAFGTGSLYQPQHF
TRBV4-2,TRBJ2-7,TRBD2,.,TGTGCCAGCAGCCAAGAGACGGGGACTAGCAACCCCCACGAGCAGTACTTC,CASSQETGTSNPHEQYF
TRBV18,TRBJ1-3,.,once,TGTGCCAGCTCACCAGGAGGGCTCCCTGGAAACACCATATATTTT,CASSPGGLPGNTIYF
TRBV28,TRBJ2-3,.,.,TGTGCCAGCAGTTTTCGTAAGGACAGTGGCACAGATACGCAGTATTTT,CASSFRKDSGTDTQYF
TRBV25-1,TRBJ1-5,TRBD1,few,TGTGCCAGCAGTGACCAGGGGGCCAGCAATCAGCCCCAGCATTTT,CASSDQGASNQPQHF
TRBV20-1,TRBJ1-4,.,.,TGCAGTGCTAGTTCCCCAGAAAAACTGTTTTTT,CSASSPEKLFF